This TCR beta chain was sequenced for a study of blood T cell repertoires in COVID-19. Study-wide context: Samples representing acute and convalescent COVID-19 were sourced from the United States, Italy and Spain.

The J segment lost 3 bases and the V segment lost 5 bases, leaving 9 bases of the junction unmatched. The CDR3 consists of 16 residues. CDR1 is SGHTA and CDR2 is FQGNSA in the germline V gene. Repertoires were generated with immunoSEQ multiplex PCR, while TCRdb's copy carries only in-frame clones and drops some. The sample yields about 220,000 clones, under 90% seen once. Individuals drawn from 24 US areas were roughly 18 to 95 years old. The gene calls are TRBV7-2 and TRBJ1-3; the match to TRBD1 covers 8 bases. This sequence was found in an older woman who had recovered from COVID-19. The sample consisted of PBMCs or T cells enriched from blood (not recorded which). In DNA form, the CDR3 reads TGTGCCAGCAGCCAGGCAGGGGGCTGGGTTGGAAACACCATATATTTT. It yields the protein CASSQAGGWVGNTIYF.